Below are 28 T cell receptor beta chains sequenced from a single sample in a study of blood T cell repertoires in COVID-19. Repertoires were generated with immunoSEQ multiplex PCR, while TCRdb's copy carries only in-frame clones and drops some. This sample carries about 250,000 clones, about 83% of them seen once, and the ten largest clones take around 6%. Sequencing was performed on peripheral blood. Source of these receptors: a woman older than 75 with COVID-19, enrolled during active disease.

V is TRBV3-1 (or the pseudogene TRBV3-2) and J is TRBJ1-2; D remains ambiguous. Germline CDR1 and CDR2: LGHDT and YNNKEL (reference sequence). The length of the CDR3 is 13 residues. V gave up 4 bases and J gave up 8 bases, with 14 bases separating them. For the CDR3, the DNA is TGTGCCAGCAGCCGGGTCGACTTACGGGGCTACACCTTC. It yields the protein CASSRVDLRGYTF.

This clone has a single count. This sample includes further DNA sequences coding for the same CDR3. This chain joins TRBV29-1 and TRBJ2-2; the D gene is possibly TRBD1 (5 bases). Deletions cut 4 bases from V and 5 bases from J, with 11 bases between. The CDR3 consists of 13 residues. In germline, CDR1 is SQVTM, CDR2 ANQGSEA. This chain's CDR3 is CSVGRGRTGELFF. DNA for the CDR3: TGCAGCGTTGGTAGGGGTCGTACCGGGGAGCTGTTTTTT.

This clone was detected only once. V is TRBV28 and J is TRBJ1-2; a weak D match, TRBD1 (5 bases). Germline V CDR1 and CDR2: MDHEN, SYDVKM. Trimming removed 2 bases at V and 4 bases at J, with 14 bases between. This CDR3 is 15 amino acids long. CDR3 bases: TGTGCCAGCAGTTTACCCCAGGGCTTAGGCTATGGCTACACCTTC. Translation gives CASSLPQGLGYGYTF.

The V and J genes are TRBV5-1 and TRBJ1-2, with 10 bases fitting TRBD1. CDR1 SGHRS and CDR2 YFSETQ come from the germline V gene. The CDR3 extends over 13 amino acids. V shed 5 bases and J 8 bases; nucleotides not matched to a gene: 6. CDR3: CASRSDRGMGYTF. In DNA, the CDR3 is TGCGCCAGCAGATCGGACAGGGGGATGGGCTACACCTTC. The full variable domain, its missing parts supplied by reference TRBV5-1 and TRBJ1-2, is KAGVTQTPRYLIKTRGQQVTLSCSPISGHRSVSWYQQTPGQGLQFLFEYFSETQRNKGNFPGRFSGRQFSNSRSEMNVSTLELGDSALYLCASRSDRGMGYTFGSGTRLTVV.

V is TRBV3-1 (or the pseudogene TRBV3-2) and J is TRBJ1-4; possibly TRBD1 for D (5 bases). The CDR3 has 14 residues. The germline V gene has CDR1 LGHDT and CDR2 YNNKEL (reference sequence). The V end lost 4 bases, the J end lost 4 bases, and 10 bases lay between the germline ends. The CDR3 coding sequence is TGTGCCAGCAGCCTGCGGACACGTAATGAAAAACTGTTTTTT. Amino acid sequence: CASSLRTRNEKLFF.

The chain recombines TRBV7-3 with TRBJ2-1, with TRBD2 matching over 7 bases. The V gene's germline CDR1 is SGHTA and CDR2 FQGTGA. There are 14 residues in the CDR3. V lost 5 bases and J lost 9; bases outside the gene matches: 10. In DNA, the CDR3 is TGTGCCAGCAGCCCGGGGCCCGAGCGGGGTGAGCAGTTCTTC. This encodes CASSPGPERGEQFF.

The rearrangement uses TRBV5-1 and TRBJ2-7, with a weak D call TRBD1 (5 bases). This CDR3 region has 14 residues. V lost 4 bases to trimming and J lost 0 bases, with 11 bases between them. Germline assignment: CDR1 SGHRS and CDR2 YFSETQ. The CDR3 region has the DNA TGCGCCAGCAGCCAACAGGATCCCTCCTACGAGCAGTACTTC. It is translated as CASSQQDPSYEQYF.

This chain uses TRBV9 with TRBJ1-3; D not certain. Germline V lookup: CDR1 SGDLS, CDR2 YYNGEE. This CDR3 region has 16 residues. The V and J ends lost 4 bases and 4 bases respectively, with 18 bases between them. Here the CDR3 reads CASSPQTGLWGNTIYF. In nucleotides, the CDR3 is TGTGCCAGCAGCCCCCAAACTGGTCTCTGGGGAAACACCATATATTTT.

V and J are TRBV19 and TRBJ1-5; D might be TRBD1 (5 bases). Germline CDR1 is LNHDA and CDR2 is SQIVND (reference sequence). Trimming took off 7 bases at V and 1 base at J, with 8 bases between the two ends. There are 13 residues in the CDR3. The CDR3 loop is CASTGKSNQPQHF. CDR3 nucleotides: TGTGCCAGTACAGGGAAGAGCAATCAGCCCCAGCATTTT.

This chain joins TRBV19 and TRBJ1-1; possibly TRBD1 for D (5 bases). Germline V gives CDR1 LNHDA, CDR2 SQIVND (reference sequence). The CDR3 runs to 14 residues. Trimming pared 5 bases from V and 0 bases from J, leaving 10 bases between. Here the CDR3 DNA reads TGTGCCAGTAGTGGTTGGGGCCTGAACACTGAAGCTTTCTTT. Residues: CASSGWGLNTEAFF.

The J gene is TRBJ2-7, the V gene TRBV6-5; 7 positions agree with TRBD1. There are 13 residues in the CDR3. Germline CDR1 is MNHEY and CDR2 is SVGAGI. The ends lost 2 bases at V and 9 bases at J; junction bases unmatched: 7. DNA of the CDR3: TGTGCCAGCAGTTACACGGCAGGGGGTAGGCAGTACGTC. Translating gives CASSYTAGGRQYV.

The chain recombines TRBV9 with TRBJ1-1; tentative D call: TRBD1 (6 bases). Trimming left V 0 bases short and J 1 base short, with 13 bases between. Germline V gives CDR1 SGDLS, CDR2 YYNGEE. The CDR3 is 16 residues long. The chain's CDR3 is CASSVEMIGGNTEAFF. For the CDR3, the DNA is TGTGCCAGCAGCGTAGAGATGATAGGGGGGAACACTGAAGCTTTCTTT.

This sequence joins TRBV6-1 and TRBJ1-2, with TRBD1 matching 8 bases. This CDR3 has 16 residues. Germline CDR1 MNHNS, CDR2 SASEGT. Trimming removed 1 base from V and 8 bases from J; junction bases left unmatched: 12. Here the CDR3 DNA reads TGTGCCAGCAGTGAAGGAGTGGCAGGGGGCTCGTGGGGCTACACCTTC. It specifies CASSEGVAGGSWGYTF.

CDR3 region: CASSANGRLFF. CDR3 sequence (DNA): TGTGCCAGCAGTGCCAATGGGCGACTGTTTTTT. The rearrangement joins TRBV6-4 to TRBJ1-4, with D unclear. V was shortened by 4 bases and J by 13 bases, with 10 bases between the two germline ends. The germline CDR1 and CDR2 sequences are MRHNA and SNTAGT. CDR3 length equals 11 residues.

This chain connects TRBV5-1 to TRBJ1-3, with 10 nucleotides matching TRBD1. The CDR3 has 14 residues. The germline V gene encodes CDR1 SGHRS and CDR2 YFSETQ. Trimming removed 0 bases from V and 8 bases from J; junction bases left unmatched: 2. The CDR3 spells CASSLEGQGDTIYF. The CDR3 bases are TGCGCCAGCAGCTTGGAAGGACAGGGGGACACCATATATTTT. The whole variable domain, filled in from reference TRBV5-1 and TRBJ1-3, reads KAGVTQTPRYLIKTRGQQVTLSCSPISGHRSVSWYQQTPGQGLQFLFEYFSETQRNKGNFPGRFSGRQFSNSRSEMNVSTLELGDSALYLCASSLEGQGDTIYFGEGSWLTVV.

This clone turned up a few times. This same CDR3 is encoded by further DNA sequences in the sample. J is TRBJ2-1 and V is TRBV5-1; 8 bases align to TRBD1. CDR1 and CDR2 from the germline V gene are SGHRS and YFSETQ. The CDR3 has 15 residues. The J segment lost 1 base and the V segment lost 4 bases, leaving 4 bases of the junction unmatched. CDR3 region: CASSPGQGSYNEQFF. The CDR3 nucleotides are TGCGCCAGCAGCCCAGGACAGGGATCCTACAATGAGCAGTTCTTC.

V and J are TRBV6-2 or TRBV6-3 and TRBJ2-1; 9 nucleotides agree with TRBD1. J lost 9 bases, V lost 2 bases, and 11 bases had no gene match. The CDR3 sequence is 16 residues long. Germline lookup yields CDR1 MNHEY and CDR2 SVGEGT. This CDR3 is CASSYHQGTGPGEQFF. The CDR3, as DNA: TGTGCCAGCAGTTACCATCAGGGGACAGGGCCTGGTGAGCAGTTCTTC.

The chain is built from TRBV6-2 or TRBV6-3 and TRBJ2-7; D gene ambiguous. With 5 bases removed from V and 0 bases from J, the gap between germline ends came to 11 bases. The CDR3 totals 14 residues. Germline CDR1 is MNHEY and CDR2 is SVGEGT. CDR3 DNA sequence: TGTGCCAGCAGTGGGCAGGCGCCCTCCTACGAGCAGTACGTC. Protein sequence: CASSGQAPSYEQYV.

This chain joins TRBV7-8 and TRBJ2-4, with D perhaps matching TRBD1 (7 bases). This CDR3 has 20 amino acids. Germline CDR1 SGHVS, CDR2 FQNEAQ. With 2 bases removed from V and 0 bases from J, the gap between germline ends came to 23 bases. The DNA for the CDR3 is TGTGCCAGCAGCTTAAGGACCCCCGGGGGACAGCAAATAGCCAAAAACATTCAGTACTTC. Translated, it gives CASSLRTPGGQQIAKNIQYF.

The chain uses TRBV19 and TRBJ1-1; 11 nucleotides match TRBD1. This CDR3 region has 14 residues. J lost 4 bases, V lost 6 bases, and 4 bases had no gene match. Germline assignment: CDR1 LNHDA and CDR2 SQIVND (reference sequence). CDR3 sequence (DNA): TGTGCCAGTAGGGACAGGGGGCGGCTCACTGAAGCTTTCTTT. This encodes CASRDRGRLTEAFF.

The chain employs TRBV7-2 and TRBJ1-2; 9 bases are shared with TRBD1. After removal of 5 bases from V and 3 bases from J, the junction contained 7 bases not matched to a gene. In germline, CDR1 is SGHTA, CDR2 FQGNSA. The CDR3 is 15 residues long. The CDR3 bases are TGTGCCAGCAGCCCGCGACAGGGGGAGGACTATGGCTACACCTTC. Amino acids: CASSPRQGEDYGYTF.

The chain carries TRBV19 and TRBJ2-3, with D tentatively TRBD2 (5 bases). Trimming took 5 bases from V and 4 from J, leaving 10 bases between them. The CDR3 is made up of 13 amino acids. CDR1 is LNHDA, CDR2 SQIVND, per germline (reference sequence). Here the CDR3 DNA reads TGTGCCAGTAGTCGGCCCGGGGCAGATACGCAGTATTTT. Translation gives CASSRPGADTQYF.

This clone was observed a few times. J is TRBJ2-1 and V is TRBV5-4; D is unclear. Looked up from germline, CDR1 is SGHNT and CDR2 is YYREEE (reference sequence). The CDR3 extends over 16 amino acids. Trimming left V 0 bases short and J 0 bases short, with 10 bases between. The CDR3 DNA follows: TGTGCCAGCAGCTTGGAAATGGTGAGCTCCTACAATGAGCAGTTCTTC. The encoded protein is CASSLEMVSSYNEQFF.

This chain connects TRBV27 to TRBJ1-5; D call uncertain. Germline V lookup: CDR1 MNHEY, CDR2 SMNVEV (reference sequence). Trimming removed 2 bases at V and 0 bases at J, with 8 bases between. The length of the CDR3 is 15 residues. The CDR3 nucleotides are TGTGCCAGCAGTTTAATAGGAGTTAGCAATCAGCCCCAGCATTTT. It translates to CASSLIGVSNQPQHF.

V usage is TRBV28 and J usage is TRBJ1-2, with 8 bases aligning to TRBD1. J gave up 2 bases and V 6 bases, and 8 bases lay outside the gene matches. Germline V CDR1 and CDR2: MDHEN, SYDVKM. The CDR3 runs 15 residues. This CDR3 reads CASSRGQGSNYGYTF. In DNA form, the CDR3 reads TGTGCCAGCAGCCGCGGACAGGGTTCCAACTATGGCTACACCTTC.

This clone has a handful of counts. The rearrangement joins TRBV3-1 (or the pseudogene TRBV3-2) to TRBJ1-2, with TRBD1 matching over 9 bases. With V trimmed by 4 bases and J by 8 bases, 5 bases remained unmatched. Per germline, CDR1 LGHDT and CDR2 YNNKEL (reference sequence). The length of the CDR3 is 13 residues. The CDR3 coding sequence is TGTGCCAGCAGCCCTGGGACAGGGAAAGGCTACACCTTC. It yields the protein CASSPGTGKGYTF.

This chain connects TRBV25-1 to TRBJ2-1, with no clear D. The CDR3 is made up of 17 amino acids. Germline-derived CDR1 and CDR2 are MGHDK and SYGVNS. Deletions cut 4 bases from V and 7 bases from J, with 23 bases between. This CDR3 is CASSVTLELRFNNEQFF. The CDR3 DNA reads as TGTGCCAGCAGTGTAACTCTCGAGCTCCGGTTCAATAATGAGCAGTTCTTC.

The chain uses TRBV2 and TRBJ2-3, with 10 bases lining up with TRBD1. This CDR3 has 15 amino acids. The trim removed 6 bases at V and 4 bases at J, leaving 7 bases unmatched. CDR1 and CDR2 from the germline V gene are SNHLY and FYNNEI. The CDR3 DNA sequence: TGTGCCAGCAGACAGCGACAGGGGGCCGCAGATACGCAGTATTTT. Translated: CASRQRQGAADTQYF.